Following are 15 T cell receptor beta chains from one sample sequenced in a study of T cell repertoires in cytomegalovirus infection. From the reads, TCRdb called clonotypes with MiXCR, one entry per CDR3 protein. The sample has around 750,000 distinct CDR3 sequences; 32% are singletons. No antigen has been assigned to these receptors. Sequencing used cultured CD8+ T cells from PBMCs, obtained from culture after CMV antigen stimulation. The receptors here all came from a human donor in good health (CMV status not recorded). Some clones in this sample may be carry-over from other donors' samples.

To note about this clonotype: An end of the junction does not agree with germline; a read error may underlie this. V is TRBV7-9 and J is TRBJ1-6, with D perhaps TRBD1 (5 bases). The CDR3 totals 18 residues. Germline loops: CDR1 SEHNR, CDR2 FQNEAQ (reference sequence). This chain's CDR3 is CASSLPPPHRGLSPPPHF. CDR3 in DNA: TGTGCCAGCAGCTTACCTCCGCCCCATAGGGGTCTTTCGCCACCCCCCCACTTT.

This rearrangement joins TRBV5-4 to TRBJ1-1; the D gene is possibly TRBD1 (5 bases). This CDR3 has 15 residues. V was clipped by 5 bases and J by 4 bases, with 18 bases between them. Germline CDR1 is SGHNT and CDR2 is YYREEE (reference sequence). In DNA form, the CDR3 reads TGTGCCAGCAGACCCCAGGTGGGGGAGGGCACTGAAGCTTTCTTT. Translation gives CASRPQVGEGTEAFF.

The rearrangement uses TRBV19 and TRBJ2-1; no clear D gene. V lost 5 bases and J 10 bases, leaving 9 bases between the germline ends. The V gene's germline CDR1 is LNHDA and CDR2 SQIVND (reference sequence). CDR3 length: 11 amino acids. The CDR3 spells CASSFGWEQFF. The CDR3 bases are TGTGCCAGTAGTTTTGGGTGGGAGCAGTTCTTC.

This chain uses TRBV4-3 with TRBJ2-5, with 7 nucleotides matching TRBD1. V was clipped by 4 bases and J by 5 bases; unmatched bases: 13. Per germline, CDR1 LGHNA and CDR2 YSLEER. The CDR3 covers 16 residues. In DNA, the CDR3 is TGCGCCAGCAGCCGAGACCTGGGACAGATATATGAGACCCAGTACTTC. Protein: CASSRDLGQIYETQYF.

This rearrangement joins TRBV27 to TRBJ1-5; TRBD1 is a possible D gene (6 bases). Trimming pared 9 bases from V and 3 bases from J, leaving 15 bases between. Germline V gene lookup returns CDR1 MNHEY and CDR2 SMNVEV (reference sequence). This CDR3 has 14 residues. The CDR3 loop reads CASGGGQVNQPQHF. CDR3 sequence (DNA): TGTGCCAGTGGGGGGGGGCAGGTCAATCAGCCCCAGCATTTT.

V and J are TRBV4-1 and TRBJ2-1, with 11 nucleotides matching TRBD2. Trimming took 3 bases from V and 4 from J; bases not matched to a gene: 5. Germline V CDR1 and CDR2: MGHRA, YSYEKL. The CDR3 is 16 amino acids. The CDR3 sequence: CASSQGTSGKYNEQFF. CDR3 in DNA: TGCGCCAGCAGCCAGGGGACTAGCGGTAAATACAATGAGCAGTTCTTC.

J is TRBJ2-3 and V is TRBV19, with D unresolved. The V and J ends lost 3 bases and 3 bases respectively, with 7 bases between them. The V gene's germline CDR1 is LNHDA and CDR2 SQIVND (reference sequence). This CDR3 is 13 amino acids long. CDR3 residues: CASSIIVTDTQYF. CDR3 DNA sequence: TGTGCCAGTAGTATTATCGTTACAGATACGCAGTATTTT.

The chain links TRBV10-3 to TRBJ2-7, with 9 bases lining up with TRBD1. The CDR3 contains 15 residues. J gave up 3 bases and V 4 bases, and 7 bases lay outside the gene matches. Germline CDR1 ENHRY, CDR2 SYGVKD. CDR3 in DNA: TGTGCCATCAGTGTCCGGGACAGGGATGTCTACGAGCAGTACTTC. It is translated as CAISVRDRDVYEQYF.

The chain recombines TRBV19 with TRBJ1-5; TRBD1 is a possible D gene (5 bases). V dropped 3 bases and J dropped 6 bases, with 9 bases sitting between them. This CDR3 comprises 13 residues. CDR1 is LNHDA and CDR2 is SQIVND in the germline V gene (reference sequence). The CDR3 loop is CASSIGAIQPQHF. The CDR3 DNA reads as TGTGCCAGTAGTATCGGGGCCATTCAGCCCCAGCATTTT.

The chain recombines TRBV2 with TRBJ2-1; D possibly corresponds to TRBD1 (6 bases). The CDR3 sequence is 16 residues long. Germline CDR1 and CDR2: SNHLY and FYNNEI. V dropped 6 bases and J dropped 4 bases, with 19 bases sitting between them. The CDR3 DNA follows: TGTGCCAGCAGCCCCTCGAGGTCACAGGGATACAATGAGCAGTTCTTC. As protein: CASSPSRSQGYNEQFF.

The chain has TRBV27 and TRBJ1-5, with D possibly being TRBD1 (5 bases). Germline CDR1 reads MNHEY; CDR2 reads SMNVEV (reference sequence). V lost 7 bases to trimming and J lost 1 base, with 14 bases between them. This CDR3 is 15 amino acids long. CDR3 amino acids: CASTPWAGSNQPQHF. CDR3 coding DNA: TGTGCCAGCACCCCATGGGCAGGGAGCAATCAGCCCCAGCATTTT.

This clonotype came up many times. V gene TRBV5-8 combines with J gene TRBJ2-1; 9 nucleotides agree with TRBD1. Germline V gene sequence: CDR1 SGHTS, CDR2 YDEGEE. The CDR3 totals 20 residues. Trimming cost V 2 bases and J 5 bases; bases outside gene matches: 20. DNA for the CDR3: TGTGCCAGCAGCTTTAAGCCGGGACAGGGCGTTCCGGCTGGCCACAATGAGCAGTTCTTC. This translates into CASSFKPGQGVPAGHNEQFF.

This clonotype was seen repeatedly, ten times or more. The gene calls are TRBV12-3 or TRBV12-4 and TRBJ2-1, with D unclear. V lost 1 base to trimming and J lost 8 bases, with 12 bases between them. The CDR3 runs to 14 residues. The CDR3 protein is CASSLGRLIDEQFF. CDR3 coding DNA: TGTGCCAGCAGTTTAGGCAGGTTGATCGATGAGCAGTTCTTC.

This clonotype was seen at least ten times. The chain combines TRBV12-5 with TRBJ2-3; D tentatively reads TRBD1 or TRBD2 (6 bases each). V was shortened by 0 bases and J by 1 base, with 11 bases between the two germline ends. The germline CDR1 and CDR2 sequences are LGHNT and FRNRAP. There are 16 residues in the CDR3. The CDR3 bases are TGTGCTAGTGGTTTGGTACGGGGGCAGGGCACAGATACGCAGTATTTT. Protein product: CASGLVRGQGTDTQYF.

This chain links TRBV5-6 with TRBJ1-5; D is unclear. Trimming stripped 6 bases from V and 1 base from J, with 11 bases between. Germline-derived CDR1 and CDR2 are SGHDT and YYEEEE. There are 14 residues in the CDR3. CDR3 in amino acids: CASTVRLSNQPQHF. The CDR3 region has the DNA TGTGCCAGCACCGTTAGACTGAGCAATCAGCCCCAGCATTTT.